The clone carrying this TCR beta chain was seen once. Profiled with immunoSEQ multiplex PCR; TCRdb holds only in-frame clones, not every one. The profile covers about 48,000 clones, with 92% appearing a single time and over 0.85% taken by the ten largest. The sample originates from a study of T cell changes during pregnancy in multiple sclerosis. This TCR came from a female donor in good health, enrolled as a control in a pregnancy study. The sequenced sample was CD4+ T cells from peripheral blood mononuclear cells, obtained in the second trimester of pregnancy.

CDR3 region: CASRRESGIYNEQFF. In nucleotides, the CDR3 is TGTGCCAGTAGAAGGGAAAGCGGGATATACAATGAGCAGTTCTTC. This chain joins TRBV19 and TRBJ2-1; 7 nucleotides line up with TRBD2. The CDR3 is 15 amino acids. V lost 6 bases and J lost 4; bases outside the gene matches: 9. Germline loops: CDR1 LNHDA, CDR2 SQIVND (reference sequence).